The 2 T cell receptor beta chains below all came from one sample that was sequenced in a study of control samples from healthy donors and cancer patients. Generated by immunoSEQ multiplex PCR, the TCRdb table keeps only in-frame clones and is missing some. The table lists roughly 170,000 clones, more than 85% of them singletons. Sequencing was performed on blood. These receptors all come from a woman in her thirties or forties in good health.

This CDR3 reads CTSSQPGGDNQPQHF. For the CDR3, the DNA is TGCACCAGCAGCCAACCAGGGGGGGACAATCAGCCCCAGCATTTT. This chain uses TRBV1 with TRBJ1-5. TRBV1 is flagged as a pseudogene. CDR3 length equals 15 residues.

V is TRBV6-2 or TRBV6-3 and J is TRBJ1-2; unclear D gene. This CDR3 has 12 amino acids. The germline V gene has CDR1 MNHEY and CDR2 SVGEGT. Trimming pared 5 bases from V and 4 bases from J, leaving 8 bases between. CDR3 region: CASSPDGYGYTF. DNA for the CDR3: TGTGCCAGCAGTCCCGACGGCTATGGCTACACCTTC.